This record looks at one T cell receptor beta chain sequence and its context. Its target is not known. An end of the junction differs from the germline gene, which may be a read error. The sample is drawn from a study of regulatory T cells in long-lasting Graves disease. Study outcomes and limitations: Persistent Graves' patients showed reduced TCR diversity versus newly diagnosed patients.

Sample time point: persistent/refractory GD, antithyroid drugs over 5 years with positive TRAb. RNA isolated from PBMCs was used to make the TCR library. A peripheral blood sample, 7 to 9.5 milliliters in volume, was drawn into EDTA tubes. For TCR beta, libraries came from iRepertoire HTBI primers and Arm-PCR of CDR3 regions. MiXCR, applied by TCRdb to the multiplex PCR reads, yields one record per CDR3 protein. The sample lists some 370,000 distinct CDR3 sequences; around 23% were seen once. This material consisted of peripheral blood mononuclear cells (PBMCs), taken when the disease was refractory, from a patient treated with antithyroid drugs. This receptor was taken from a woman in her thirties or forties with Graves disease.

The CDR3 region is CASSTSSAGEPFF. For the CDR3, the DNA is TGTGCCAGCAGCACTTCTAGCGCCGGGGAGCCGTTTTTT. V gene TRBV12-3 or TRBV12-4 combines with J gene TRBJ2-2, with D maybe TRBD2 (6 bases). The CDR3 is 13 amino acids.